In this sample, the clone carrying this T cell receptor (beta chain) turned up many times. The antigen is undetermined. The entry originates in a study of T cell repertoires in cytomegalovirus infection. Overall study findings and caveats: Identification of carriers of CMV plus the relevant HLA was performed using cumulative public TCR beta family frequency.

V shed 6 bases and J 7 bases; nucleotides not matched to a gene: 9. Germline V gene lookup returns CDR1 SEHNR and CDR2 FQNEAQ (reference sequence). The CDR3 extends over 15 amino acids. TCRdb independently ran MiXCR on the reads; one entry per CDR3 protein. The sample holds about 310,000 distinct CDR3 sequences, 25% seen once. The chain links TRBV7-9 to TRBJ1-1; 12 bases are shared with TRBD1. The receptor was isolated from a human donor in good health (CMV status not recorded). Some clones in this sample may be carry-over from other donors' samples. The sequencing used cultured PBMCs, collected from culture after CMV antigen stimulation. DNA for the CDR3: TGTGCCAGCAGTTACAGGGACAGGGGGCTGAGTGAAGCTTTCTTT. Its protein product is CASSYRDRGLSEAFF.